This T cell receptor (beta chain) was recovered during a study of memory CD4+ T cells and cytomegalovirus serostatus. Study-wide context: Healthy Belgian adult donors included roughly ten CMV-positive and more than 20 CMV-negative people.

The sort gate was single viable CD3+CD4+CD8-CD45RO+ cells for memory CD4+ T cells. Donors' CMV status reflects serum IgG against pp150, pp28, p38, p52. Germline V gives CDR1 SGHRS, CDR2 YFSETQ. There are 17 residues in the CDR3. V lost 0 bases to trimming and J lost 5 bases; unmatched junction nucleotides: 8. Sequenced by immunoSEQ multiplex PCR; TCRdb stores in-frame clones only, minus some. The sample has some 87,000 clones, about 80% seen once. The clonotype comes from an adult in good health and CMV-seropositive. The sequenced sample consisted of memory CD4+ T cells from blood. This sequence joins TRBV5-1 and TRBJ1-2, with 12 positions matching TRBD1. The CDR3 region has the DNA TGCGCCAGCAGCTTGGACCCTGGGACAGGGGGCGGGTATGGCTACACCTTC. It yields the protein CASSLDPGTGGGYGYTF.